Shown below are 18 T cell receptor beta chains from a single sample sequenced in a study of cytomegalovirus exposure and HLA in healthy donors. PCR amplification relied on 60 Vbeta primers (plus 13 Jbeta primers). The table came from immunoSEQ multiplex PCR; TCRdb's copy has only in-frame clones and leaves some out. The repertoire includes about 140,000 clones, roughly 88% of them detected once, and around 0.54% sits in the top ten. The sample comprised PBMCs. Every receptor here comes from a woman between 40 and 50 years old in good health and CMV-seronegative.

The CDR3 region has the DNA TGCGCCAGCAGGACTTTGGTCGGGGAGCTGTTTTTT. It yields the protein CASRTLVGELFF. The V gene is TRBV10-2, the J gene TRBJ2-2; D not certain. The CDR3 contains 12 residues. V was shortened by 6 bases and J by 7 bases, with 9 bases between the two germline ends. Germline CDR1 and CDR2: WSHSY and SAAADI.

CDR3 in amino acids: CASRENQETQYF. The CDR3 coding sequence is TGCGCCAGTCGGGAGAACCAAGAGACCCAGTACTTC. The rearrangement uses TRBV5-1 and TRBJ2-5, with D tentatively TRBD2 (6 bases). Trimming removed 8 bases from V and 0 bases from J, with 8 bases in between. Germline lookup yields CDR1 SGHRS and CDR2 YFSETQ. The CDR3 spans 12 residues.

This clone came up once. The chain employs TRBV10-2 and TRBJ2-2, with 13 bases aligning to TRBD2. Germline V gene data show CDR1 as WSHSY and CDR2 as SAAADI. This CDR3 contains 16 residues. The junction had 7 bases not matched to a gene; V was cut back by 6 bases and J by 6 bases. The CDR3 region is CASRDGLAGEAGELFF. As DNA, the CDR3 is TGCGCCAGCAGGGACGGACTAGCGGGAGAGGCCGGGGAGCTGTTTTTT.

V usage is TRBV7-8 and J usage is TRBJ2-5; D is unresolved. Germline V gene data show CDR1 as SGHVS and CDR2 as FQNEAQ. CDR3 length: 12 amino acids. V was clipped by 0 bases and J by 4 bases, with 3 bases between them. CDR3 protein: CASSLARETQYF. The CDR3 DNA sequence: TGTGCCAGCAGCTTAGCGAGAGAGACCCAGTACTTC.

The chain joins TRBV11-2 to TRBJ2-3; 7 bases line up with TRBD1. Trimming took 5 bases from V and 0 from J; bases not matched to a gene: 11. The CDR3 totals 17 residues. CDR1 and CDR2 from the germline V gene are SGHAT and FQNNGV. CDR3 protein: CASSKRQGGKSTDTQYF. CDR3 DNA: TGTGCCAGCAGCAAACGACAGGGTGGGAAAAGCACAGATACGCAGTATTTT.

This sequence joins TRBV7-8 and TRBJ2-7; 11 nucleotides agree with TRBD2. CDR3 length: 15 amino acids. Trimming at V came to 6 bases and at J to 7 bases, leaving 11 bases not matched to a gene. Per germline, CDR1 SGHVS and CDR2 FQNEAQ. CDR3 region: CASSTSPSGRNEQYF. CDR3 nucleotides: TGTGCCAGCAGTACTTCTCCTAGCGGGAGGAATGAGCAGTACTTC.

The CDR3 region is CASSPRGEAHYF. CDR3 bases: TGTGCCAGCAGTCCCAGGGGGGAGGCCCATTACTTC. The chain is built from TRBV6-6 and TRBJ2-7; a possible D gene is TRBD1 (7 bases). CDR1 and CDR2 from the germline V gene are MNHNY and SVGAGI (reference sequence). Between the trimmed V and J ends, which lost 5 bases and 13 bases, there was a span of 18 bases. The CDR3 contains 12 residues.

In its sample, this clone was seen once. The same CDR3 arises from other DNA sequences in this sample as well. The CDR3 nucleotides read TGTGCCAGCTCACCACCTTTCCACCAGCAGCCCCAGCATTTT. Translated, it gives CASSPPFHQQPQHF. This chain connects TRBV18 to TRBJ1-5; D is undetermined. CDR3 length equals 14 residues. Germline V gives CDR1 KGHSH, CDR2 LQKENI. The V and J ends lost 0 bases and 7 bases respectively, with 10 bases between them.

The V and J genes are TRBV11-2 and TRBJ2-1, with a weak D call TRBD2 (6 bases). Looked up from germline, CDR1 is SGHAT and CDR2 is FQNNGV. CDR3 length: 18 amino acids. Between the trimmed V and J ends, which lost 1 base and 0 bases, there was a span of 16 bases. The CDR3 loop reads CASSLVGGADSSYNEQFF. The CDR3 DNA sequence: TGTGCCAGCAGCTTAGTCGGCGGGGCGGATAGCTCCTACAATGAGCAGTTCTTC.

This clone was observed a single time. The chain combines TRBV5-1 with TRBJ2-1; the match to TRBD2 covers 10 bases. The CDR3 covers 16 residues. V gave up 4 bases and J gave up 2 bases; unmatched junction bases: 6. Germline CDR1 reads SGHRS; CDR2 reads YFSETQ. For the CDR3, the DNA is TGCGCCAGCAGCCTCAGACTAGCGGGCCCCTACAATGAGCAGTTCTTC. It encodes CASSLRLAGPYNEQFF.

V gene TRBV18 combines with J gene TRBJ2-1, with 8 positions matching TRBD2. V lost 5 bases to trimming and J lost 4 bases; unmatched junction nucleotides: 7. CDR1 is KGHSH, CDR2 LQKENI, per germline. The CDR3 contains 15 residues. The chain's CDR3 is CASSGVAGLYNEQFF. For the CDR3, the DNA is TGTGCCAGCTCAGGAGTAGCGGGACTTTACAATGAGCAGTTCTTC.

The table lists this clone with a few counts. The J gene is TRBJ1-1, the V gene TRBV4-3; 7 bases map to TRBD1. The CDR3 has 14 residues. Per the germline V gene, CDR1 is LGHNA and CDR2 is YSLEER. Trimming cost V 1 base and J 4 bases; bases outside gene matches: 3. The CDR3 loop reads CASSQGRGPTEAFF. In DNA, the CDR3 is TGCGCCAGCAGCCAAGGAAGGGGGCCCACTGAAGCTTTCTTT.

This chain's CDR3 is CASSVRPTRGSNYGYTF. As DNA, the CDR3 is TGTGCCAGCAGCGTTAGACCCACTCGGGGGTCTAACTATGGCTACACCTTC. This sequence joins TRBV9 and TRBJ1-2, with D tentatively TRBD1 (5 bases). V lost 2 bases to trimming and J lost 0 bases, with 17 bases between them. The CDR3 is made up of 17 amino acids. The germline V gene encodes CDR1 SGDLS and CDR2 YYNGEE.

The V and J genes are TRBV5-1 and TRBJ2-3; 8 bases are shared with TRBD2. CDR3 length: 14 amino acids. The germline V gene has CDR1 SGHRS and CDR2 YFSETQ. V dropped 7 bases and J dropped 2; count of bases not matched to a gene: 6. The CDR3 is CASGREGSTDTQYF. The DNA for the CDR3 is TGCGCCAGCGGACGGGAGGGGTCCACAGATACGCAGTATTTT.

The genes are TRBV5-6 and TRBJ2-5; TRBD2 might be the D (5 bases). This CDR3 is built from 14 residues. V lost 2 bases and J lost 5, with 13 bases in between. In germline, CDR1 is SGHDT, CDR2 YYEEEE. CDR3 sequence: CASSFRDRGETQYF. The CDR3 region has the DNA TGTGCCAGCAGCTTCAGAGACCGAGGGGAGACCCAGTACTTC.

The chain recombines TRBV5-4 with TRBJ2-1, with unresolved D. Trimming cost V 0 bases and J 4 bases, with 5 bases left between them. This CDR3 comprises 13 residues. Germline V CDR1 and CDR2: SGHNT, YYREEE (reference sequence). The CDR3 here is CASSLDQYNEQFF. The CDR3 coding sequence is TGTGCCAGCAGCTTGGACCAGTACAATGAGCAGTTCTTC. The full variable domain, completed using reference TRBV5-4 and TRBJ2-1, is ETGVTQSPTHLIKTRGQQVTLRCSSQSGHNTVSWYQQALGQGPQFIFQYYREEENGRGNFPPRFSGLQFPNYSSELNVNALELDDSALYLCASSLDQYNEQFFGPGTRLTVL.

V gene TRBV7-2 combines with J gene TRBJ2-5; no reliable D call. Trimming pared 2 bases from V and 7 bases from J, leaving 20 bases between. This CDR3 has 16 amino acids. Germline-derived CDR1 and CDR2 are SGHTA and FQGNSA. The CDR3 protein is CASSLLSGTTGGTQYF. The CDR3 nucleotides are TGTGCCAGCAGCTTACTTTCGGGTACGACCGGTGGGACCCAGTACTTC. Complete variable domain (other parts from reference TRBV7-2 and TRBJ2-5): GAGVSQSPSNKVTEKGKDVELRCDPISGHTALYWYRQSLGQGLEFLIYFQGNSAPDKSGLPSDRFSAERTGGSVSTLTIQRTQQEDSAVYLCASSLLSGTTGGTQYFGPGTRLLVL.

V gene TRBV5-6 combines with J gene TRBJ2-3; D remains unclear. The V gene lost 0 bases and the J gene lost 4 bases, with 9 bases spanning the gap. CDR1 is SGHDT and CDR2 is YYEEEE in the germline V gene. The CDR3 is 14 amino acids. The CDR3 DNA sequence: TGTGCCAGCAGCTTGGGGTTAGCCTCAGATACGCAGTATTTT. It yields the protein CASSLGLASDTQYF.